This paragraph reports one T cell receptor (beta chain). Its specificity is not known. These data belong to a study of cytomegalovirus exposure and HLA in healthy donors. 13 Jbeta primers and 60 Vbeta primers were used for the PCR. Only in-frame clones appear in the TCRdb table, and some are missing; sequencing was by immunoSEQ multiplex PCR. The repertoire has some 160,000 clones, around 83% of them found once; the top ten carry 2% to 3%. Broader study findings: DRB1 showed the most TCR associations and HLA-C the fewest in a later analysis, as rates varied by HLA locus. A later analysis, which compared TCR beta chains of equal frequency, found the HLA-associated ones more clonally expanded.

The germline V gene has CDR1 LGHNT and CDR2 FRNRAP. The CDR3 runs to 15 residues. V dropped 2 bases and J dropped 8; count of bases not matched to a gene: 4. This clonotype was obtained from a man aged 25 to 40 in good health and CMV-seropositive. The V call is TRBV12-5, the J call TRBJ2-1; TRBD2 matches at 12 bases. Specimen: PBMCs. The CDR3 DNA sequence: TGTGCTAGTGGTTTGCGGACTAGCGGGACCGATGAGCAGTTCTTC. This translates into CASGLRTSGTDEQFF.